This TCR beta chain derives from a study of early T cells in non-severe SARS-CoV-2 infection (dated by TCRdb to 2020 to 2023). Background on the whole study: Bulk RNA from unsorted whole blood was used for TCR sequencing, so alpha and beta chains could not be paired. Study-wide conclusions, independent of this receptor: VDJdb matching was skewed toward anti-spike CD8 responses and likely underestimated virus-specific expansions, missing private and CD4 specificities.

The method behind the library was 5' RACE. The data were produced on a NextSeq 500. The TCR library protocol attached unique molecular identifiers to individual cDNA molecules to correct for sequencing error and PCR bias. Both TCR alpha and beta chains were sequenced, and tight co-correlation was observed between alpha and beta sequence abundances in each sample. In the paper's pipeline: Decombinator V4 was used to annotate TCR sequences for V gene, J gene and CDR3. Expanded TCRs were defined as changing significantly between any two time points under a Poisson model with p below 0.0001. TCR abundances were normalised to the total number of TCRs sequenced per sample and expressed as counts per million. TRAV1-2 paired with TRAJ12, TRAJ20 or TRAJ33 defined MAIT TCRs, while TRAV10 paired with TRAJ18 defined iNKT TCRs. VDJdb, accessed 1 November 2021, was searched for CMV, EBV and SARS-CoV-2 annotated TCRs, with TCRs annotated for multiple antigens excluded. The public sequencing data were trimmed at Q25 with fastp and processed into clonotypes with MiXCR by TCRdb, which kept only in-frame beta chains. Every distinct CDR3 protein forms one entry, paired with its most common genes and DNA. The V and J calls here are based on TCRdb, not the publication. A total of 55,000 to 85,000 distinct CDR3 sequences appear in this sample, approximately 9.1% of them only once. The ten largest clones add up to about 16% of the sample.

Relative to germline, V is 5 bases shorter and J is 7 bases shorter, with 18 bases between their ends. Its CDR3 holds 14 amino acids, cysteine through phenylalanine. Only the CDR3 DNA stays, 42 bases, in frame from base 1. The germline V gene specifies MNHEY as CDR1 and SVGAGI as CDR2. Ten or more counts support this clonotype. Its binding antigen is unknown. Base qualities are missing; no much larger clone stands one base away. A case-control design nested within a healthcare worker cohort in London, UK, was used, with weekly nasopharyngeal swab PCR tests and blood sampling performed. Healthcare workers were recruited during the week of the UK lockdown, between 23 and 31 March 2020, and followed weekly for up to roughly 15 weeks.

The receptor chain draws on TRBV6-5 and TRBJ2-7, with a tentative D call of TRBD1 or TRBD2, each matching 5 bases. The specimen comprised whole blood, sampled at baseline. The TCR sequence derives from an adult who was a healthcare worker with PCR-confirmed SARS-CoV-2 infection or an uninfected control (not recorded which). The DNA is as follows: TGTGCCAGCAGTCATGGGACGGGTCTAGGGGAGCAGTACTTC. It codes for CASSHGTGLGEQYF.